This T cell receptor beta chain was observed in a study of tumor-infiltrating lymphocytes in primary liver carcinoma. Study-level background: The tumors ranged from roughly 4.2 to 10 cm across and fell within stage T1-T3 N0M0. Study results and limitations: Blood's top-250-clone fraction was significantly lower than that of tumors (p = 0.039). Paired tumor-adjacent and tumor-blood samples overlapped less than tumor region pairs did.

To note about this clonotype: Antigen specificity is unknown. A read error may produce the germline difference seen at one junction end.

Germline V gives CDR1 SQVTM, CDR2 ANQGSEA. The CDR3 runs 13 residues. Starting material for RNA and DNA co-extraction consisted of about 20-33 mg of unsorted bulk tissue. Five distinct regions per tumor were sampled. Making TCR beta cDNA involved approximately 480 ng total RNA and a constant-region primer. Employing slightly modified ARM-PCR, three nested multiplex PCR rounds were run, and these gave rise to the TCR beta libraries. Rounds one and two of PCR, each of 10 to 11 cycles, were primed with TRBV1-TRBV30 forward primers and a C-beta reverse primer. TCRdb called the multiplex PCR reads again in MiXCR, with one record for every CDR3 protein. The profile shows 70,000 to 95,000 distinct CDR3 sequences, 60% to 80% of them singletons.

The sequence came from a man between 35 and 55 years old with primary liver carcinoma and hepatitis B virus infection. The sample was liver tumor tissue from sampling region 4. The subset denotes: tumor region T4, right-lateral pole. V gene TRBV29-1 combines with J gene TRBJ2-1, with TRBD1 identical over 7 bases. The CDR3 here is CSEGQAAYSEQFF. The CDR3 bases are TGCAGCGAAGGACAGGCCGCATACAGTGAGCAGTTCTTC.